A selection of T cell receptor beta chains follows, all from one sample in a study of blood T cell repertoires in COVID-19. Here immunoSEQ multiplex PCR was the method, and the copy in TCRdb shows in-frame clones only, minus some. The repertoire holds over 200,000 clones, with about 89% as singletons. What was sequenced was peripheral blood. These receptors all stem from a woman in her fifties or sixties with acute or convalescent COVID-19. CDR3s include the opening cysteine and the closing phenylalanine or tryptophan. The order of the fields is clone size, J gene, D gene, V gene, CDR3 protein, CDR3 DNA. The D gene is left open where the match is weak. Rows give clone size only sometimes, using once, few, many, or a class for an expanded clone.

>few|TRBJ1-6|.|TRBV7-9
CASSFGQSNSPLHF
TGTGCCAGCAGCTTTGGACAGAGCAATTCACCCCTCCACTTT
>.|TRBJ1-2|TRBD1|TRBV28
CASSSTLTGAGYTF
TGTGCCAGCAGCTCCACTCTGACAGGGGCTGGCTACACCTTC
>.|TRBJ1-5|TRBD1|TRBV28
CASSLTGQGDQPQHF
TGTGCCAGCAGTTTGACGGGACAGGGAGATCAGCCCCAGCATTTT
>.|TRBJ1-1|TRBD1|TRBV2
CASSPDRATEAFF
TGTGCCAGCAGTCCCGACAGGGCAACTGAAGCTTTCTTT
>once|TRBJ1-1|.|TRBV5-1
CASSLQGNEAFF
TGCGCCAGCAGTTTGCAGGGAAATGAAGCTTTCTTT
>.|TRBJ1-1|.|TRBV19
CASSGGIEAFF
TGTGCCAGTAGTGGAGGGATTGAAGCTTTCTTT
>.|TRBJ2-2|.|TRBV2
CASSLEVIGELFF
TGTGCCAGCAGTCTGGAGGTTATCGGGGAGCTGTTTTTT
>.|TRBJ1-2|TRBD1|TRBV7-9
CASSVGQGFHGYTF
TGTGCCAGCAGCGTGGGACAGGGGTTTCACGGCTACACCTTC
>.|TRBJ1-1|.|TRBV28
CASSFGEAFF
TGTGCCAGCAGTTTCGGTGAAGCTTTCTTT
>.|TRBJ2-7|.|TRBV28
CASSLGGISSYEQYF
TGTGCCAGCAGTTTGGGCGGGATTAGCTCCTACGAGCAGTACTTC
>few|TRBJ2-1|TRBD2|TRBV10-3
CAISERGLAAYNEQFF
TGTGCCATCAGTGAGAGGGGACTAGCGGCCTACAATGAGCAGTTCTTC
>.|TRBJ2-2|TRBD2|TRBV9
CASSVLGGRDTGELFF
TGTGCCAGCAGCGTTTTGGGCGGGAGGGACACCGGGGAGCTGTTTTTT
>.|TRBJ1-1|TRBD1|TRBV18
CASSPGTAMNTEAFF
TGTGCCAGCTCACCCGGGACAGCCATGAACACTGAAGCTTTCTTT
>.|TRBJ2-7|TRBD1|TRBV5-1
CASRPGTGSYEQYF
TGCGCCAGCAGGCCCGGGACAGGGTCCTACGAGCAGTACTTC
>.|TRBJ2-1|.|TRBV9
CASSARLTGSPYNEQFF
TGTGCCAGCAGCGCCCGATTGACAGGTTCCCCCTACAATGAGCAGTTCTTC
>.|TRBJ2-7|.|TRBV28
CASTAAGEGEQYF
TGTGCCAGCACGGCGGCAGGGGAAGGCGAGCAGTACTTC
>.|TRBJ1-1|.|TRBV27
CASSRTTGNTEAFF
TGTGCCAGCAGTCGCACGACAGGGAACACTGAAGCTTTCTTT
>once|TRBJ2-1|TRBD2|TRBV7-2
CASSSGLAGYQQFF
TGTGCCAGCAGCTCGGGACTAGCGGGTTATCAGCAGTTCTTC
>.|TRBJ2-1|TRBD2|TRBV6-4
CASSASSGSAYNEQFF
TGTGCCAGCAGCGCTTCTAGCGGGAGCGCCTACAATGAGCAGTTCTTC
>.|TRBJ2-2|.|TRBV18
CASSPFLAGDTGELFF
TGTGCCAGCTCACCGTTTTTGGCAGGCGACACCGGGGAGCTGTTTTTT
>.|TRBJ2-6|.|TRBV2
CASSEAGDTGANVLTF
TGTGCCAGCAGTGAAGCCGGGGACACTGGGGCCAACGTCCTGACTTTC